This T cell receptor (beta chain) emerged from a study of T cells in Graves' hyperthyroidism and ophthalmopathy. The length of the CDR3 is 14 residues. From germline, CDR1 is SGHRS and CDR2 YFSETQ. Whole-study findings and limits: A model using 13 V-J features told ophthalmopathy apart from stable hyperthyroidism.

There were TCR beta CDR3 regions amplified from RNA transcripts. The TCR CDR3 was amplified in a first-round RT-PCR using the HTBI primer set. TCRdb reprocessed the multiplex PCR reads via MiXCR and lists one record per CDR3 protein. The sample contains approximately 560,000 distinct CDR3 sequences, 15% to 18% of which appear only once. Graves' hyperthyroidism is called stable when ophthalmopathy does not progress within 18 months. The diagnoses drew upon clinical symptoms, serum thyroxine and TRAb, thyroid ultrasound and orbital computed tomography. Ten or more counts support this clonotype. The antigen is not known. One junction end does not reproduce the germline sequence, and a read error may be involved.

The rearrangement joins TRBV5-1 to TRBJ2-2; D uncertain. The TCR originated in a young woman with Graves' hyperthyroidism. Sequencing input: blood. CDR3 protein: CASNPIANTGELFF. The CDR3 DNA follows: TGCGCCAGCAACCCCATCGCGAATACCGGGGAGCTGTTTTTT.